The 19 T cell receptor beta chains listed next were all sequenced from one sample in a study of blood T cell repertoires in COVID-19. This table comes from immunoSEQ multiplex PCR, and its TCRdb copy is limited to in-frame clones, with some not included. The sample contains around 260,000 clones, 70% to 90% of which appear only once. Sequences were obtained from peripheral blood. The receptors derive from a woman between 45 and 65 years old with acute or convalescent COVID-19.

The chain has TRBV2 and TRBJ1-4; D might be TRBD1 (5 bases). Trimming removed 6 bases from V and 0 bases from J, with 11 bases in between. CDR1 is SNHLY and CDR2 is FYNNEI in the germline V gene. This CDR3 region has 15 residues. This CDR3 is CASRNRSATNEKLFF. The CDR3 DNA follows: TGTGCCAGCAGAAACAGGTCGGCAACTAATGAAAAACTGTTTTTT.

The table lists this clone with a count of one. This chain uses TRBV2 with TRBJ1-2; D is ambiguous. Trimming removed 5 bases at V and 3 bases at J, with 16 bases between. From germline, CDR1 is SNHLY and CDR2 FYNNEI. CDR3 length: 15 amino acids. The DNA for the CDR3 is TGTGCCAGCAGTCCCTCCGGCCGCGGCGACTATGGCTACACCTTC. Its protein product is CASSPSGRGDYGYTF.

The chain employs TRBV6-6 and TRBJ1-4; 8 nucleotides match TRBD1. This CDR3 contains 15 residues. Germline assignment: CDR1 MNHNY and CDR2 SVGAGI (reference sequence). Unmatched junction bases numbered 5, after V lost 6 bases and J lost 2 bases. CDR3 nucleotides: TGTGCCAGCAGCCGACAGGGGATTACTAATGAAAAACTGTTTTTT. Translation: CASSRQGITNEKLFF.

This clone was seen a single time. This chain connects TRBV28 to TRBJ1-5; perhaps TRBD1 as D (5 bases). This CDR3 has 13 residues. The V end lost 4 bases, the J end lost 4 bases, and 8 bases lay between the germline ends. Germline-derived CDR1 and CDR2 are MDHEN and SYDVKM. The CDR3 reads CASSWDFNQPQHF. The CDR3 nucleotides read TGTGCCAGCAGTTGGGACTTTAATCAGCCCCAGCATTTT.

The rearrangement joins TRBV19 to TRBJ1-1; TRBD1 might be the D (6 bases). Germline loops: CDR1 LNHDA, CDR2 SQIVND (reference sequence). The CDR3 runs to 15 residues. V was clipped by 3 bases and J by 4 bases, with 15 bases between them. The CDR3 DNA is TGTGCCAGTAGTATTCCTACAGGGCCGGGCACTGAAGCTTTCTTT. It is translated as CASSIPTGPGTEAFF.

A single count supports this clone. The gene calls are TRBV4-1 and TRBJ2-7, with 8 nucleotides matching TRBD1. The V gene end was trimmed by 3 bases and the J gene end by 2 bases; junction bases not matched to a gene: 6. The CDR3 consists of 15 residues. CDR1 and CDR2 (germline): MGHRA, YSYEKL. CDR3 sequence (DNA): TGCGCCAGCAGCCACGGACAGGGAAGGCCCTACGAGCAGTACTTC. Encoded protein: CASSHGQGRPYEQYF.

V usage is TRBV30 and J usage is TRBJ2-3, with D possibly matching TRBD2 (5 bases). Trimming cost V 5 bases and J 0 bases, with 21 bases left between them. This CDR3 is 17 amino acids long. Germline V gene data show CDR1 as GTSNPN and CDR2 as SVGIG (reference sequence). DNA for the CDR3: TGTGCCTGGGTTGGGGTTAGCGCAGTGACTAGCACAGATACGCAGTATTTT. Its protein is CAWVGVSAVTSTDTQYF.

V gene TRBV9 combines with J gene TRBJ1-6; no clear D. Trimming left V 0 bases short and J 0 bases short, with 4 bases between. Germline V gene data show CDR1 as SGDLS and CDR2 as YYNGEE. This CDR3 spans 15 amino acids. CDR3 sequence (DNA): TGTGCCAGCAGCGTAGTCGGCTCCTATAATTCACCCCTCCACTTT. This encodes CASSVVGSYNSPLHF.

The chain uses TRBV3-1 (or the pseudogene TRBV3-2) and TRBJ2-7; D gene ambiguous. Germline CDR1 and CDR2: LGHDT and YNNKEL (reference sequence). The CDR3 is 11 amino acids. The V gene lost 4 bases and the J gene lost 10 bases, with 11 bases spanning the gap. The CDR3 sequence is CASSPGSLQYF. CDR3 coding DNA: TGTGCCAGCAGCCCAGGATCCCTCCAGTACTTC.

The sample holds one count of this clone. The V and J genes are TRBV12-3 or TRBV12-4 and TRBJ1-3; TRBD1 might be the D (6 bases). The CDR3 loop spans 10 amino acids. The V end was cut by 5 bases, the J end by 14 bases, with 10 bases between. The CDR3: CASSRGILYF. The CDR3 DNA follows: TGTGCCAGCAGTAGGGGGATCCTATATTTT.

The chain joins TRBV10-3 to TRBJ2-7, with D maybe TRBD1 (6 bases). This CDR3 is 14 amino acids long. The V gene's germline CDR1 is ENHRY and CDR2 SYGVKD. The V end lost 7 bases, the J end lost 0 bases, and 13 bases lay between the germline ends. The CDR3 DNA reads TGTGCCATCACTCGACAGGAAAGCTCCTACGAGCAGTACTTC. This encodes CAITRQESSYEQYF.

The CDR3 region has the DNA TGTGCCAGCAGCCGCGGAACAGGGGGCTCTGGAAACACCATATATTTT. It translates to CASSRGTGGSGNTIYF. This chain uses TRBV7-2 with TRBJ1-3; 8 nucleotides line up with TRBD1. Trimming at V came to 5 bases and at J to 0 bases, leaving 6 bases not matched to a gene. The CDR3 is 16 residues long. Germline-derived CDR1 and CDR2 are SGHTA and FQGNSA. Filled out from reference TRBV7-2 and TRBJ1-3, the complete variable domain reads GAGVSQSPSNKVTEKGKDVELRCDPISGHTALYWYRQSLGQGLEFLIYFQGNSAPDKSGLPSDRFSAERTGGSVSTLTIQRTQQEDSAVYLCASSRGTGGSGNTIYFGEGSWLTVV.

The gene calls are TRBV4-2 and TRBJ2-7, with 9 bases lining up with TRBD2. J was trimmed by 2 bases and V by 0 bases; bases with no gene match: 5. The CDR3 has 16 amino acids. CDR1 is LGHNA and CDR2 is YNFKEQ in the germline V gene. The CDR3 protein is CASSQEEASGAYEQYF. The CDR3 region has the DNA TGTGCCAGCAGCCAAGAGGAGGCTAGCGGGGCCTACGAGCAGTACTTC.

The chain couples TRBV7-8 to TRBJ1-2; no clear D gene. This CDR3 comprises 12 residues. The V gene's germline CDR1 is SGHVS and CDR2 FQNEAQ. The V end lost 3 bases, the J end lost 4 bases, and 6 bases lay between the germline ends. The DNA for the CDR3 is TGTGCCAGCAGCTTTAGTACCTATGGCTACACCTTC. Its translation is CASSFSTYGYTF.

The chain is built from TRBV4-2 and TRBJ1-6, with 7 bases fitting TRBD1. The germline CDR1 and CDR2 sequences are LGHNA and YNFKEQ. J was trimmed by 5 bases and V by 0 bases; bases with no gene match: 1. CDR3 length: 15 residues. CDR3 DNA: TGTGCCAGCAGCCAAGAGGGACAGAATAATTCACCCCTCCACTTT. The encoded protein is CASSQEGQNNSPLHF.

J is TRBJ1-5 and V is TRBV2, with unresolved D. The ends were cut back, 0 bases at V and 12 bases at J, with 9 bases in the middle. This CDR3 is built from 12 residues. Per germline, CDR1 SNHLY and CDR2 FYNNEI. The CDR3 coding sequence is TGTGCCAGCAGTGAAGCTTTCGGCGGCCAGCATTTT. Amino acid sequence: CASSEAFGGQHF.

This clone is a singleton in its sample. The gene calls are TRBV6-5 and TRBJ2-4; 9 nucleotides line up with TRBD1. V shed 7 bases and J 11 bases; nucleotides not matched to a gene: 12. The CDR3 is made up of 14 amino acids. Looked up from germline, CDR1 is MNHEY and CDR2 is SVGAGI. The CDR3 sequence: CASMDRGHSAVQYF. DNA for the CDR3: TGTGCCAGCATGGACAGGGGCCATTCAGCCGTTCAGTACTTC.

The CDR3 is CATSDQRQGSYGYTF. In nucleotides, the CDR3 is TGTGCCACCAGTGACCAACGACAGGGGAGCTATGGCTACACCTTC. The chain has TRBV24-1 and TRBJ1-2; TRBD1 agrees at 8 bases. Germline loops: CDR1 KGHDR, CDR2 SFDVKD. The CDR3 has 15 residues. V lost 4 bases to trimming and J lost 4 bases; unmatched junction nucleotides: 7.

The chain recombines TRBV30 with TRBJ1-2; tentative D call: TRBD1 (5 bases). V lost 3 bases to trimming and J lost 2 bases, with 10 bases between them. Germline assignment: CDR1 GTSNPN and CDR2 SVGIG (reference sequence). The CDR3 is made up of 13 amino acids. CDR3: CAWSKTANYGYTF. CDR3 bases: TGTGCCTGGAGCAAGACAGCGAACTATGGCTACACCTTC.